The T cell receptor beta chain under discussion was sequenced for a study of Tregs in tolerant kidney transplant recipients. General study findings and limits: Biological reproducibility was not directly addressed, but technical replication error appeared minimal.

V was clipped by 1 base and J by 3 bases, with 10 bases between them. Germline V gene data show CDR1 as DFQATT and CDR2 as SNEGSKA (reference sequence). The CDR3 is 13 residues long. Related graft donors supplied nonmyeloablative bone marrow transplants, and mixed chimerism was transient. Notes on this clone: The antigen is unknown. The read falls 3 residues short of the CDR3 end, and the missing part is taken from the germline J gene.

Only in-frame clones appear in the TCRdb table, and some are missing; sequencing was by immunoSEQ multiplex PCR. The sample table includes tens of thousands of clones. The sample consisted of CD4+ T cells from blood (PBMCs), taken 24 months after the transplant. The clonotype comes from a human patient who received a combined kidney and bone marrow transplant. Some T cells may be the graft donor's. The chain is built from TRBV20-1 and TRBJ2-7; possibly TRBD1 for D (5 bases). The CDR3 loop is CSARGRADYEQYF. The covered CDR3 bases are TGCAGTGCTAGAGGCAGGGCAGACTACGAG.